Below, 24 T cell receptor beta chains from the same sample are listed, as sequenced in a study of Tregs in tolerant kidney transplant recipients. The protocol was immunoSEQ multiplex PCR, while the TCRdb copy is restricted to in-frame clones and leaves out a portion. The table for this sample gives around 48,000 clones. The sequences come from CD4+ T cells from blood, collected before the transplant. Receptors were obtained from a human donor who received a combined kidney and bone marrow transplant.

Worth noting for this clone: The read ends 3 residues before the CDR3 terminus; that terminus is restored from the germline J gene. The rearrangement uses TRBV19 and TRBJ1-5, with D unresolved. The CDR3 is made up of 13 amino acids. V was clipped by 6 bases and J by 0 bases, with 6 bases between them. Per germline, CDR1 LNHDA and CDR2 SQIVND (reference sequence). The DNA read from the CDR3 is TGTGCCAGTAGCGTACATAGCAATCAGCCC. Translation: CASSVHSNQP. The CDR3 in full is CASSVHSNQPQHF.

Notes on this clone: The CDR3 end is not reached by the read, which stops 3 residues before it; the germline J gene fills it in. The chain has TRBV19 and TRBJ2-7; 13 bases fit TRBD2. The germline V gene has CDR1 LNHDA and CDR2 SQIVND (reference sequence). V lost 4 bases and J lost 6; bases outside the gene matches: 3. This CDR3 contains 14 residues. CDR3 amino acids: CASSTGLAGLEQYF. CDR3 bases read: TGTGCCAGTAGTACGGGACTAGCGGGACTCGAG.

In the case of this clone: The CDR3 is cut off 3 residues early in the read; its end comes from the germline J gene. This rearrangement joins TRBV6-2 or TRBV6-3 to TRBJ1-1; D remains ambiguous. Germline CDR1 MNHEY, CDR2 SVGEGT. V lost 2 bases to trimming and J lost 4 bases, with 11 bases between them. CDR3 length: 14 amino acids. CDR3 bases read: TGTGCCAGCAGTTACGTGGCCCCGGGCACTGAA. It translates to CASSYVAPGTE. The entire CDR3 reads CASSYVAPGTEAFF.

In regard to this clone: The read is 3 residues too short to cover the CDR3 end, so that end is filled in from the germline J gene. V usage is TRBV24-1 and J usage is TRBJ2-1; D not certain. V was shortened by 3 bases and J by 6 bases, with 8 bases between the two germline ends. The CDR3 has 13 residues. Germline values: CDR1 KGHDR, CDR2 SFDVKD. The CDR3 bases that were read are TGTGCCACCAGTGATCTAACCATCAATGAG. Its translation: CATSDLTINE. The full CDR3 sequence reads CATSDLTINEQFF.

For this clone: The read ends 3 residues early relative to the CDR3; the germline J gene fills the gap. The chain links TRBV7-3 to TRBJ2-1, with a possible D match to TRBD1 (5 bases). In germline, CDR1 is SGHTA, CDR2 FQGTGA. The CDR3 runs 12 residues. The V end was cut by 3 bases, the J end by 9 bases, with 9 bases between. The CDR3 reads CASSFRDSEQFF. Incomplete CDR3 DNA: TGTGCCAGCAGCTTTCGTGACAGTGAG.

With regard to this clone: Sequencing ends 3 residues short of the CDR3 end; the germline J gene provides the rest. This chain links TRBV30 with TRBJ2-2, with 7 bases matching TRBD1. Germline lookup yields CDR1 GTSNPN and CDR2 SVGIG (reference sequence). J lost 3 bases, V lost 4 bases, and 5 bases had no gene match. The CDR3 contains 14 residues. CDR3 bases read: TGTGCCTGGACGAGGGACAGTTACACCGGGGAG. This sequence encodes CAWTRDSYTGE. The whole CDR3 protein is CAWTRDSYTGELFF. The whole variable domain, filled in from reference TRBV30 and TRBJ2-2, reads SQTIHQWPATLVQPVGSPLSLECTVEGTSNPNLYWYRQAAGRGLQLLFYSVGIGQISSEVPQNLSASRPQDRQFILSSKKLLLSDSGFYLCAWTRDSYTGELFFGEGSRLTVL.

To note about this clone: The read ends 3 residues early relative to the CDR3; the germline J gene fills the gap. The V gene is TRBV20-1, the J gene TRBJ2-1; 13 positions agree with TRBD2. The CDR3 contains 15 residues. Germline trimming cut 1 base from V and 6 bases from J; bases unmatched to any gene: 3. Germline loops: CDR1 DFQATT, CDR2 SNEGSKA (reference sequence). CDR3 bases read: TGCAGTGCTAGAGTAACTAGCGGGAGGGCCAATGAG. Its protein is CSARVTSGRANE. The entire CDR3 protein reads CSARVTSGRANEQFF.

As for this clone: Germline and junction disagree at one end, which may indicate a read error. Coverage ceases 3 residues before the CDR3 finishes, and the germline J gene fills in the end. Additional DNA sequences in this sample encode the identical CDR3. The chain has TRBV19 and TRBJ2-5; 8 bases agree with TRBD2. This CDR3 spans 15 amino acids. Germline lookup yields CDR1 LNHDA and CDR2 SQIVND (reference sequence). The part of the CDR3 DNA that was read is TGTGCTAGTAGTATAGACTTAGCGGGACAAGAGACC. It yields the protein CASSIDLAGQET. The full CDR3 protein is CASSIDLAGQETQYF.

To note about this clone: The sequence runs out 3 residues before the end of the CDR3; the remainder is reconstructed from the germline J gene. This sequence joins TRBV7-2 and TRBJ2-5; no clear D gene. The CDR3 length is 13 residues. Germline assignment: CDR1 SGHTA and CDR2 FQGNSA. Trimming took off 5 bases at V and 1 base at J, with 8 bases between the two ends. The CDR3 here is CASSPYVQETQYF. CDR3 bases read: TGTGCCAGCAGCCCCTATGTCCAAGAGACC.

With regard to this clone: The read terminates 3 residues before the CDR3 end, so the remaining end is supplied by the germline J gene. The chain links TRBV11-2 to TRBJ2-7; TRBD1 matches at 7 bases. With V trimmed by 4 bases and J by 3 bases, 3 bases remained unmatched. Germline assignment: CDR1 SGHAT and CDR2 FQNNGV. This CDR3 has 13 residues. The part of the CDR3 DNA that was read is TGTGCCAGCAGCTCTGACAGGGTCTACGAG. This codes for CASSSDRVYE. The whole CDR3 reads CASSSDRVYEQYF.

Turning to this clone: The read ends 3 residues early relative to the CDR3; the germline J gene fills the gap. V is TRBV7-3 and J is TRBJ1-1, with D possibly being TRBD1 (5 bases). In germline, CDR1 is SGHTA, CDR2 FQGTGA. Between the trimmed V and J ends, which lost 5 bases and 0 bases, there was a span of 13 bases. The CDR3 covers 15 residues. CDR3 bases read: TGTGCCAGCAGCCGGATGGGGGGGATGAACACTGAA. This codes for CASSRMGGMNTE. The full CDR3 reads CASSRMGGMNTEAFF.

Comments on this clone: The CDR3 is cut off 3 residues early in the read; its end comes from the germline J gene. The V gene is TRBV19, the J gene TRBJ2-3, with 8 bases identical to TRBD1. CDR1 and CDR2 (germline): LNHDA, SQIVND (reference sequence). V shed 2 bases, J shed 7 bases, and the junction held 17 bases outside the gene matches. The CDR3 is 18 residues long. The CDR3 loop reads CASSINPDRGTAWNTQYF. The covered CDR3 bases are TGTGCCAGTAGTATAAATCCCGACAGGGGTACCGCGTGGAATACG.

Of note for this clone: The read gets to within 3 residues of the CDR3 end, and the germline J gene fills in the rest. The chain links TRBV5-1 to TRBJ2-2; a possible D gene is TRBD2 (6 bases). With 7 bases removed from V and 5 bases from J, the gap between germline ends came to 18 bases. CDR3 length equals 15 residues. CDR1 is SGHRS and CDR2 is YFSETQ in the germline V gene. CDR3 loop: CASAQKEGRTGELFF. The CDR3 bases that were read are TGCGCCAGCGCCCAGAAGGAGGGTCGGACCGGGGAG.

In the case of this clone: The read comes to an end 3 residues before the CDR3 does, leaving the germline J gene to fill in the end. The rearrangement uses TRBV13 and TRBJ2-1; TRBD2 agrees at 9 bases. CDR3 length: 15 residues. From germline, CDR1 is PRHDT and CDR2 FYEKMQ (reference sequence). Trimming removed 6 bases from V and 9 bases from J; junction bases left unmatched: 12. CDR3 DNA (partial): TGTGCCAGCAGTACTAGCGGGCTACCAACGGGTGAG. This encodes CASSTSGLPTGE. The entire CDR3 protein reads CASSTSGLPTGEQFF.

Details on this clone: Read coverage stops 3 residues before the CDR3 terminus; the germline J gene supplies the remainder. This sequence joins TRBV20-1 and TRBJ1-6, with unresolved D. This CDR3 contains 13 residues. The germline gives CDR1 DFQATT, CDR2 SNEGSKA (reference sequence). Trimming stripped 3 bases from V and 7 bases from J, with 10 bases between. The covered CDR3 bases are TGCAGTGCTAGTATTAACTGGAATTCACCC. Encoded protein: CSASINWNSP. The full CDR3 sequence reads CSASINWNSPLHF.

To note about this clone: The CDR3 is cut off 3 residues early in the read; its end comes from the germline J gene. This rearrangement joins TRBV19 to TRBJ2-4; 8 bases are shared with TRBD1. Germline V gene lookup returns CDR1 LNHDA and CDR2 SQIVND (reference sequence). The CDR3 sequence is 19 residues long. The J segment lost 0 bases and the V segment lost 6 bases, leaving 16 bases of the junction unmatched. This CDR3 is CASSPTGTGTQRAKNIQYF. The covered CDR3 bases are TGTGCCAGTAGCCCTACCGGGACAGGCACTCAGAGAGCCAAAAACATT. Using reference TRBV19 and TRBJ2-4 for the parts outside the CDR3, the full variable domain is DGGITQSPKYLFRKEGQNVTLSCEQNLNHDAMYWYRQDPGQGLRLIYYSQIVNDFQKGDIAEGYSVSREKKESFPLTVTSAQKNPTAFYLCASSPTGTGTQRAKNIQYFGAGTRLSVL.

On this clone itself: The read ends 3 residues early relative to the CDR3; the germline J gene fills the gap. The chain recombines TRBV18 with TRBJ1-3, with TRBD1 identical over 7 bases. Trimming cost V 4 bases and J 4 bases; bases outside gene matches: 7. This CDR3 is built from 15 residues. Germline V lookup: CDR1 KGHSH, CDR2 LQKENI. Here the CDR3 reads CASSLKGARGNTIYF. The covered CDR3 bases are TGTGCCAGCTCACTTAAGGGGGCGCGAGGAAACACC. The full variable domain, completed using reference TRBV18 and TRBJ1-3, is NAGVMQNPRHLVRRRGQEARLRCSPMKGHSHVYWYRQLPEEGLKFMVYLQKENIIDESGMPKERFSAEFPKEGPSILRIQQVVRGDSAAYFCASSLKGARGNTIYFGEGSWLTVV.

Details on this clone: Coverage ceases 3 residues before the CDR3 finishes, and the germline J gene fills in the end. This chain links TRBV5-4 with TRBJ2-1; tentative D call: TRBD1 (6 bases). The CDR3 runs 15 residues. Trimming stripped 4 bases from V and 5 bases from J, with 16 bases between. The germline CDR1 and CDR2 sequences are SGHNT and YYREEE (reference sequence). Incomplete CDR3 DNA: TGTGCCAGCAGCAAATCGCCGACAGGCGACAATGAG. Protein product: CASSKSPTGDNE. The CDR3 in its entirety is CASSKSPTGDNEQFF.

A note on this clone: Read sequence stops 3 residues before the CDR3 end, and the germline J gene provides the missing end. The chain recombines TRBV5-1 with TRBJ2-3, with 11 bases matching TRBD2. CDR1 and CDR2 from the germline V gene are SGHRS and YFSETQ. Trimming cost V 3 bases and J 1 base; bases outside gene matches: 7. CDR3 size: 17 residues. CDR3 bases read: TGCGCCAGCAGCTCAACTAGCGGGAGTGGGGGCACAGATACG. Translated, it gives CASSSTSGSGGTDT. The complete CDR3 reads CASSSTSGSGGTDTQYF.

Notes on this clone: The read is 3 residues too short to cover the CDR3 end, so that end is filled in from the germline J gene. This chain uses TRBV7-9 with TRBJ1-2; 8 nucleotides agree with TRBD1. V shed 2 bases, J shed 4 bases, and the junction held 6 bases outside the gene matches. This CDR3 is built from 15 residues. Germline V CDR1 and CDR2: SEHNR, FQNEAQ (reference sequence). CDR3 loop: CASSLISGGVYGYTF. CDR3 DNA (partial): TGTGCCAGCAGCTTAATATCAGGGGGCGTCTATGGC.

As for this clone: The read gets to within 3 residues of the CDR3 end, and the germline J gene fills in the rest. V gene TRBV5-1 combines with J gene TRBJ2-1; TRBD2 matches 13 bases. The V and J ends lost 3 bases and 9 bases, in that order; junction bases with no gene match: 6. CDR3 size: 15 residues. Germline V gives CDR1 SGHRS, CDR2 YFSETQ. The CDR3 bases that were read are TGCGCCAGCAGCTCCTCAGGGACTAGCGGGATTGAG. This translates into CASSSSGTSGIE. The whole CDR3 protein reads CASSSSGTSGIEQFF.

CDR3 residues: CAISEGDQGFSYEQYF. The CDR3 DNA, read in part, is TGTGCCATCAGTGAGGGGGATCAGGGGTTTTCCTACGAG. V is TRBV10-3 and J is TRBJ2-7, with D possibly matching TRBD1 (6 bases). The missing CDR3 end, 3 residues past where the read stops, is filled in from the germline J gene. V gave up 2 bases and J gave up 1 base, with 15 bases separating them. The CDR3 loop spans 16 amino acids. CDR1 is ENHRY, CDR2 SYGVKD, per germline.

On this clone: The read falls 3 residues short of the CDR3 end, and the missing part is taken from the germline J gene. The V call is TRBV7-3, the J call TRBJ2-1, with TRBD2 matching over 9 bases. Trimming cost V 2 bases and J 5 bases; bases outside gene matches: 4. The CDR3 has 15 residues. Germline values: CDR1 SGHTA, CDR2 FQGTGA. The sequenced part of the CDR3 DNA is TGTGCCAGCAGCTTATGGCCTAGCGGGAACAATGAG. Its protein is CASSLWPSGNNE. The complete CDR3 sequence is CASSLWPSGNNEQFF.

Points on this clone: The CDR3 goes on 3 residues after the read ends, and that part is filled in from the germline J gene. This chain joins TRBV18 and TRBJ1-1; D is perhaps TRBD1 (6 bases). Between the trimmed V and J ends, which lost 1 base and 6 bases, there was a span of 9 bases. The CDR3 spans 13 residues. CDR1 KGHSH and CDR2 LQKENI come from the germline V gene. The CDR3 sequence: CASSPQEGAEAFF. The covered CDR3 bases are TGTGCCAGCTCACCACAAGAGGGGGCTGAA. Full variable domain (outside the CDR3, taken from reference TRBV18 and TRBJ1-1): NAGVMQNPRHLVRRRGQEARLRCSPMKGHSHVYWYRQLPEEGLKFMVYLQKENIIDESGMPKERFSAEFPKEGPSILRIQQVVRGDSAAYFCASSPQEGAEAFFGQGTRLTVV.